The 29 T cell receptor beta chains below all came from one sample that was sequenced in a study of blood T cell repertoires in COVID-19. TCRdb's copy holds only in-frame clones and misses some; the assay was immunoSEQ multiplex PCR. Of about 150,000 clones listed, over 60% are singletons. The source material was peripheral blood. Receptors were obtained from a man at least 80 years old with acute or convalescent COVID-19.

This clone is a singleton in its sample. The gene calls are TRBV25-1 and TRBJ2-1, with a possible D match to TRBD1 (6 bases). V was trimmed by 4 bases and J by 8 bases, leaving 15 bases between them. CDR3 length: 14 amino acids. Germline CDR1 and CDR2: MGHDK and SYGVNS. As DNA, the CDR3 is TGTGCCAGCAGTGCGCCAGGGGTTGCCGATGAGCAGTTCTTC. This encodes CASSAPGVADEQFF. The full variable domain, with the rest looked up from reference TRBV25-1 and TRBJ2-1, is EADIYQTPRYLVIGTGKKITLECSQTMGHDKMYWYQQDPGMELHLIHYSYGVNSTEKGDLSSESTVSRIRTEHFPLTLESARPSHTSQYLCASSAPGVADEQFFGPGTRLTVL.

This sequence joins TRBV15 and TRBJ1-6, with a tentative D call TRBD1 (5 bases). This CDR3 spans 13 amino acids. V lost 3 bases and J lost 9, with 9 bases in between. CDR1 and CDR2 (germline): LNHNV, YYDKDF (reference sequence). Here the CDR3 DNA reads TGTGCCACCAGCAGGGGGGAGGGTTCACCCCTCCACTTT. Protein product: CATSRGEGSPLHF.

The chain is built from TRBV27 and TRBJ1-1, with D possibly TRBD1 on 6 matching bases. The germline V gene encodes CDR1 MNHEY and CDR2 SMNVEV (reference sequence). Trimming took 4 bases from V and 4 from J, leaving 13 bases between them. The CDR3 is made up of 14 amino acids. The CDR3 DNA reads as TGTGCCAGCAGTTGGGGCGGGGGGGCCACTGAAGCTTTCTTT. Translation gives CASSWGGGATEAFF.

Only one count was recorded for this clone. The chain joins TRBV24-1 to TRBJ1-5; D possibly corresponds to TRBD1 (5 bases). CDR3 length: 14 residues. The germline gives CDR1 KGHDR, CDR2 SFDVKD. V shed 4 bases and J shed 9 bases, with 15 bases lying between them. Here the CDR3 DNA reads TGTGCCACCAGTGAATCCAGGGCCCAGGGGCCCCAGCATTTT. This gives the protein CATSESRAQGPQHF.

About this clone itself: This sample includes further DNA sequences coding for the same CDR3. Here the CDR3 reads CASSQDRGLTEAFF. The DNA of the CDR3 is TGTGCCAGCAGCCAAGACAGAGGCCTCACTGAAGCTTTCTTT. The chain employs TRBV3-1 (or the pseudogene TRBV3-2) and TRBJ1-1, with no clear D. This CDR3 region has 14 residues. V was cut by 0 bases and J by 4 bases, with 9 bases left in between. Germline V lookup: CDR1 LGHDT, CDR2 YNNKEL (reference sequence).

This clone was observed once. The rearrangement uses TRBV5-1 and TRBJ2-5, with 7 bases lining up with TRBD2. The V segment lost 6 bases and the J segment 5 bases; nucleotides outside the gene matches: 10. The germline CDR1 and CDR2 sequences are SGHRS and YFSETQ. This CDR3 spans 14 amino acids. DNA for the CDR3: TGCGCCAGCATGTTAGCGGGCATTGGCGAGACCCAGTACTTC. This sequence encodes CASMLAGIGETQYF.

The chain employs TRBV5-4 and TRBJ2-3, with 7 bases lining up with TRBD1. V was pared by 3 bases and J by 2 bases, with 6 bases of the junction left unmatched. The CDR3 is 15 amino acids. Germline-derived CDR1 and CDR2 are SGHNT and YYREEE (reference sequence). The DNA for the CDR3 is TGTGCCAGCAGCTCCGACAGGGACCACACAGATACGCAGTATTTT. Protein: CASSSDRDHTDTQYF.

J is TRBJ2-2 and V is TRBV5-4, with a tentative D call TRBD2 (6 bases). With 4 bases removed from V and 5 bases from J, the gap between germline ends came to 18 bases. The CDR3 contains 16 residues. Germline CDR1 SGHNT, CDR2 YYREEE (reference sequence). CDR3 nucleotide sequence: TGTGCCAGCAGCAGAGGGACTGAGGCGAGGACCGGGGAGCTGTTTTTT. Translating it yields CASSRGTEARTGELFF.

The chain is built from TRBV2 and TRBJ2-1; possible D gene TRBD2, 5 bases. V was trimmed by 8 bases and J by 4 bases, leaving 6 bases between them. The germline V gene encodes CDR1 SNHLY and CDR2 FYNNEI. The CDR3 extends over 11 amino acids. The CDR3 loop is CASRTYNEQFF. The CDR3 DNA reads TGTGCCAGCCGGACTTACAATGAGCAGTTCTTC. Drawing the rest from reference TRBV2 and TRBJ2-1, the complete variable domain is EPEVTQTPSHQVTQMGQEVILRCVPISNHLYFYWYRQILGQKVEFLVSFYNNEISEKSEIFDDQFSVERPDGSNFTLKIRSTKLEDSAMYFCASRTYNEQFFGPGTRLTVL.

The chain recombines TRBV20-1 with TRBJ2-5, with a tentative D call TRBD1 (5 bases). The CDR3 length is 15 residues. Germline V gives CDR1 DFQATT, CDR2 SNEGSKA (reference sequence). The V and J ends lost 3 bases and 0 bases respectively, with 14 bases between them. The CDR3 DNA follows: TGCAGTGCTAGTCCCAGGGCCACCTACCAAGAGACCCAGTACTTC. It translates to CSASPRATYQETQYF.

The CDR3 region is CASSLDGDEQYF. The CDR3 region has the DNA TGTGCCAGCAGCTTAGACGGGGACGAGCAGTACTTC. This rearrangement joins TRBV5-4 to TRBJ2-7; D might be TRBD2 (5 bases). The CDR3 is 12 residues long. Germline assignment: CDR1 SGHNT and CDR2 YYREEE (reference sequence). Trimming cost V 2 bases and J 5 bases, with 8 bases left between them.

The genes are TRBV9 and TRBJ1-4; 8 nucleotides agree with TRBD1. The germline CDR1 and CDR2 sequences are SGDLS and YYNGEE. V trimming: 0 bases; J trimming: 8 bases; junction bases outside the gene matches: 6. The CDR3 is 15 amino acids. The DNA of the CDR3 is TGTGCCAGCAGCGTAGAAAGGACAGGGACAGAAAAACTGTTTTTT. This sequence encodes CASSVERTGTEKLFF.

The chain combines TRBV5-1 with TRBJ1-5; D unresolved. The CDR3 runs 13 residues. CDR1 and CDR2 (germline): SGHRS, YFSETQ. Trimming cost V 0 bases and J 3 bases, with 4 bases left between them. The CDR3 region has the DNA TGCGCCAGCAGCTTGGGGGCCAATCAGCCCCAGCATTTT. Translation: CASSLGANQPQHF.

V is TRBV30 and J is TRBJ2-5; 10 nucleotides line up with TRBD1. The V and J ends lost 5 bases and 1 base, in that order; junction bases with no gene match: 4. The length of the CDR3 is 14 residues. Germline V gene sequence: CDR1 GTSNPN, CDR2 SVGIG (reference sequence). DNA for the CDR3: TGTGCCTGGGGGACAGGGGCCCTCCAAGAGACCCAGTACTTC. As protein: CAWGTGALQETQYF.

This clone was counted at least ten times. The CDR3 bases are TGCGCCAGCGGGACAGGGATATACAATGAGCAGTTCTTC. Protein sequence: CASGTGIYNEQFF. The chain couples TRBV5-1 to TRBJ2-1; 9 positions agree with TRBD1. The ends lost 7 bases at V and 4 bases at J; junction bases unmatched: 3. The V gene's germline CDR1 is SGHRS and CDR2 YFSETQ. This CDR3 has 13 amino acids.

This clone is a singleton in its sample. The CDR3 here is CASSTRTEEQYV. CDR3 in DNA: TGTGCCAGCAGTACGCGGACAGAAGAGCAGTACGTC. The chain couples TRBV2 to TRBJ2-7; D is possibly TRBD1 (6 bases). The CDR3 is 12 residues long. Germline CDR1 reads SNHLY; CDR2 reads FYNNEI. Trimming cost V 5 bases and J 7 bases, with 12 bases left between them.

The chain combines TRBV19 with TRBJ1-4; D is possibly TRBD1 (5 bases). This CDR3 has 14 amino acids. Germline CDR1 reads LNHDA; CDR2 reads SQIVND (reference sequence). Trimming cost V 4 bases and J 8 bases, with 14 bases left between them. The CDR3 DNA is TGTGCCAGTAGTAGCGCGGGGGGTCTCGAAAAACTGTTTTTT. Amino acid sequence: CASSSAGGLEKLFF.

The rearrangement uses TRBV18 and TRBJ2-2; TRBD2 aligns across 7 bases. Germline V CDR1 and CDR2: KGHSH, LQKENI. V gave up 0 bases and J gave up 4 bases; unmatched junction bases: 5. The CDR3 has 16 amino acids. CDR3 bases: TGTGCCAGCTCACCACCGGGAGGGCCCTTCACCGGGGAGCTGTTTTTT. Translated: CASSPPGGPFTGELFF.

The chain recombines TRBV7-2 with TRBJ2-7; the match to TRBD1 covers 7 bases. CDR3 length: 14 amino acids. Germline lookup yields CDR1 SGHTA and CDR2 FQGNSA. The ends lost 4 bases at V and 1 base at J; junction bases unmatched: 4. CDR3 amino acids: CASSYTGQSYEQYV. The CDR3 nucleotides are TGTGCCAGCAGCTATACGGGACAGTCCTACGAGCAGTACGTC.

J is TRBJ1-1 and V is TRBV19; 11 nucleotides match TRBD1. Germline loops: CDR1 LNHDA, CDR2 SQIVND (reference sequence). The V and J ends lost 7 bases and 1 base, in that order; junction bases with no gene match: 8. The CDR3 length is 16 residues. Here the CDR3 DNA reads TGTGCCAGTAATCCCGGGACAGGGGGTAGGAACACTGAAGCTTTCTTT. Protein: CASNPGTGGRNTEAFF.

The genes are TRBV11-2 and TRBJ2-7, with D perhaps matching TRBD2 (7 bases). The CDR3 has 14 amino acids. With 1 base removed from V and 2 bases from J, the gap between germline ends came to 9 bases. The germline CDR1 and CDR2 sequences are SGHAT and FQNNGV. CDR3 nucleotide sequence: TGTGCCAGCAGCTTAGGGGGGGGCCCCTACGAGCAGTACGTC. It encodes CASSLGGGPYEQYV.

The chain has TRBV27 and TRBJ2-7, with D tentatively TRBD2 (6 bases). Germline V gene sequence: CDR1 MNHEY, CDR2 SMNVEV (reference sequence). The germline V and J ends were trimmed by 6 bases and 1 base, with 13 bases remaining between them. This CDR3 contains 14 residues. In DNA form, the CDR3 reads TGTGCCAGCAGCCGTAGGAGGGGATCCTACGAGCAGTACGTC. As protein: CASSRRRGSYEQYV.

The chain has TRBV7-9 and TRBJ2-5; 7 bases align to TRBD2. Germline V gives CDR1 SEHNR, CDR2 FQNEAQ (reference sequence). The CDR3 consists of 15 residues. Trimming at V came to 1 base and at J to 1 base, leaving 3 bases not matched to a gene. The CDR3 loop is CASSLVSGGQETQYF. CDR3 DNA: TGTGCCAGCAGCTTAGTTTCGGGGGGCCAAGAGACCCAGTACTTC. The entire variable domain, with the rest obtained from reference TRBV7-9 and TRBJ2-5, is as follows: DTGVSQNPRHKITKRGQNVTFRCDPISEHNRLYWYRQTLGQGPEFLTYFQNEAQLEKSRLLSDRFSAERPKGSFSTLEIQRTEQGDSAMYLCASSLVSGGQETQYFGPGTRLLVL.

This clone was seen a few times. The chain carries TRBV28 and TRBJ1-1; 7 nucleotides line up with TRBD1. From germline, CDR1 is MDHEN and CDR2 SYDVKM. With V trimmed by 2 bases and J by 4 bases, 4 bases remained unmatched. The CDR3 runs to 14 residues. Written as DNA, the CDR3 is TGTGCCAGCAGTTTACCGGGACAGACCACTGAAGCTTTCTTT. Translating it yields CASSLPGQTTEAFF.

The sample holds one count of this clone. In DNA form, the CDR3 reads TGTGCCAGCAGCAAAGTCATCGCGGGACAGACTTATAATTCACCCCTCCACTTT. Protein product: CASSKVIAGQTYNSPLHF. V gene TRBV21-1 combines with J gene TRBJ1-6; TRBD1, the table's D call, was not compared with the DNA. TRBV21-1 is listed as a pseudogene. This CDR3 region has 18 residues.

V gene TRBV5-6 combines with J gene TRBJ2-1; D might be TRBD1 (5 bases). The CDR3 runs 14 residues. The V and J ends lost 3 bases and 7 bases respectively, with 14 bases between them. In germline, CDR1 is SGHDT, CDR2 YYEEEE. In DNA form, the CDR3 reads TGTGCCAGCAGCTCCTTGGGGCGATGGAATGAGCAGTTCTTC. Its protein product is CASSSLGRWNEQFF.

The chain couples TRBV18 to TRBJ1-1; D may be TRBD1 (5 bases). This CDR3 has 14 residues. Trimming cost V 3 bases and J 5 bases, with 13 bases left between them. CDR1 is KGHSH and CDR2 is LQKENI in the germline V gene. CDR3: CASSPAGGETEAFF. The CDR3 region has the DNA TGTGCCAGCTCACCCGCCGGGGGGGAGACTGAAGCTTTCTTT.

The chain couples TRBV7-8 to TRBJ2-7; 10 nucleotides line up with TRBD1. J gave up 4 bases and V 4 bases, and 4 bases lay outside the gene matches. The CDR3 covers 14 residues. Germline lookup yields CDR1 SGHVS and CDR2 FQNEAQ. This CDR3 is CASSSTGGGYEQYF. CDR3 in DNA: TGTGCCAGCAGCTCGACAGGGGGCGGTTACGAGCAGTACTTC. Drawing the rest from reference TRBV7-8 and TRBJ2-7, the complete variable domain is GAGVSQSPRYKVAKRGQDVALRCDPISGHVSLFWYQQALGQGPEFLTYFQNEAQLDKSGLPSDRFFAERPEGSVSTLKIQRTQQEDSAVYLCASSSTGGGYEQYFGPGTRLTVT.

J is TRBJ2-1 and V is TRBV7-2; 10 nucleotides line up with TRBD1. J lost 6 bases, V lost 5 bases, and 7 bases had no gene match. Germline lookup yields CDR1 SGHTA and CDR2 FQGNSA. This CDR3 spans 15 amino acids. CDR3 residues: CASSTPGTGANEQFF. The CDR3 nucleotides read TGTGCCAGCAGCACCCCCGGGACAGGGGCCAATGAGCAGTTCTTC.